These T cell receptor beta chains were read from a single sample in a study of long-term antiretroviral therapy in people with HIV. Clones were read by immunoSEQ multiplex PCR, and TCRdb kept only the in-frame ones, dropping some. The data contain tens of thousands of clones, 90% to 95% of them seen just once; the ten biggest clones take up about 2.5%. The sequencing here drew on unsorted PBMCs, taken 3.7 years after starting antiretroviral therapy. The receptors come from a woman in her 50s with HIV. Both conserved end residues are part of each CDR3.

CDR3 protein,J gene,V gene
CAWRKGGVTEQYF,TRBJ2-7,TRBV30
CASSFVEGNTEAFF,TRBJ1-1,TRBV5-6
CASSPGLAGVGDTQYF,TRBJ2-3,TRBV7-3
CASSQDGGRSTDTQYF,TRBJ2-3,TRBV4-3
CASSQDAAGRAGNTIYF,TRBJ1-3,TRBV4-3
CASSVIQGADEKLFF,TRBJ1-4,TRBV7-8
CAWARDVAGYTF,TRBJ1-2,TRBV30
CASSLSSGPGQPQHF,TRBJ1-5,TRBV7-8
CADRESPYGYTF,TRBJ1-2,TRBV27
CASSDVGATEAFF,TRBJ1-1,TRBV6-1
CASTRTGNTEAFF,TRBJ1-1,TRBV2
CASSLAASGYEQYF,TRBJ2-7,TRBV7-2
CASSVAGTAYEQYF,TRBJ2-7,TRBV9
CASSLAGPYSNQPQHF,TRBJ1-5,TRBV5-1
CASSSRTGSRDTEAFF,TRBJ1-1,TRBV5-8
CASSLELTGELFF,TRBJ2-2,TRBV7-8
CASSLYEGADTQYF,TRBJ2-3,TRBV7-6
CASSLGRGPVETQYF,TRBJ2-5,TRBV5-4
CASSLSLETQYF,TRBJ2-5,TRBV5-1
CASSTPGQGAGGYTF,TRBJ1-2,TRBV6-5
CASMEGENTEAFF,TRBJ1-1,TRBV27
CASSLVASTGTQYF,TRBJ2-3,TRBV7-3
CASNPVKNTEAFF,TRBJ1-1,TRBV6-6
CASSYSKGADEQYF,TRBJ2-7,TRBV6-6
CASSLAGTGAGELFF,TRBJ2-2,TRBV7-9
CASNLEGGRGNTIYF,TRBJ1-3,TRBV2
CASSLDLGGPSTDTQYF,TRBJ2-3,TRBV7-9
CASNRQGQGTDTQYF,TRBJ2-3,TRBV2
CASSPPGASGELFF,TRBJ2-2,TRBV7-9
CASNNVRTGGNYEQYF,TRBJ2-7,TRBV2
CASSLSGGQGDTQYF,TRBJ2-3,TRBV7-2
CASSPPGQGAPTEAFF,TRBJ1-1,TRBV7-9
CASSPPRQGHVLTF,TRBJ2-6,TRBV7-9
CATDRGQGEAFF,TRBJ1-1,TRBV6-5
CASSPTQATGTDTQYF,TRBJ2-3,TRBV7-7